These T cell receptor beta chains were read from a single sample in a study of blood T cell repertoires in COVID-19. The method was immunoSEQ multiplex PCR; TCRdb's version includes in-frame clones alone and lacks a portion of them. The sample holds 140,000 to 150,000 clones, roughly 90% seen once. The sequencing sample was made of peripheral blood. The receptor set was obtained from a man in his sixties or seventies with acute or convalescent COVID-19. Each CDR3 is given with its conserved first and last residue. The order of the fields is clone size, J gene, D gene, V gene, CDR3 DNA, CDR3 protein. D genes are given only for firm matches. Clone size is stated in some rows and not others, as once, few, many or a class when expanded.

- | TRBJ2-7 | - | TRBV3-1/TRBV3-2 | TGTGCCAGCAGCCAGCCTGGGCTAGCTCCTCCCTACGAGCAGTACTTC | CASSQPGLAPPYEQYF
once | TRBJ2-3 | TRBD1 | TRBV3-1/TRBV3-2 | TGTGCCAGCAGCCGAGGACAGGGGGAAATGGGCACAGATACGCAGTATTTT | CASSRGQGEMGTDTQYF
- | TRBJ1-1 | - | TRBV10-3 | TGTGCCATCAGTGAGTCACCTGGGAGTACTGAAGCTTTCTTT | CAISESPGSTEAFF
- | TRBJ2-1 | TRBD2 | TRBV24-1 | TGTGCCACCAGTGATTATAATCCCGGCGGGCTAGCGGGAGGTCACAATGAGCAGTTCTTC | CATSDYNPGGLAGGHNEQFF
- | TRBJ2-4 | - | TRBV7-2 | TGTGCCAGCAGCTTCCCGGCAGGAAACATTCAGTACTTC | CASSFPAGNIQYF
- | TRBJ1-2 | - | TRBV3-1/TRBV3-2 | TGTGCCAGCAGCCGTGGGTACAGGGTTGCGGCTGGCTACACCTTC | CASSRGYRVAAGYTF
- | TRBJ1-5 | TRBD1 | TRBV2 | TGTGCCAGCAGTGATTTGTGGACAGGGGGAAATCAGCCCCAGCATTTT | CASSDLWTGGNQPQHF
- | TRBJ1-4 | - | TRBV12-3/TRBV12-4 | TGTGCCAGCAGATGGGCCGGAAATGAAAAACTGTTTTTT | CASRWAGNEKLFF
- | TRBJ1-1 | - | TRBV24-1 | TGTGCCACCAGTGCCCTTGCAGTGGCATTCGGAGGCGCTTTCTTT | CATSALAVAFGGAFF
- | TRBJ1-1 | - | TRBV19 | TGTGCCAGTAAGCAGGGCAACATGAACACTGAAGCTTTCTTT | CASKQGNMNTEAFF
- | TRBJ1-1 | TRBD1 | TRBV5-1 | TGCGCCAGCAGCTTGGTCGGACAGGGGGTCCGGACTGAAGCTTTCTTT | CASSLVGQGVRTEAFF
- | TRBJ2-1 | TRBD2 | TRBV2 | TGTGCCAGCGGGGGGGATACTAGAGGAGGTGAGCAGTTCTTC | CASGGDTRGGEQFF
- | TRBJ2-3 | TRBD1 | TRBV11-2 | TGTGCCAGCAGCTTTAAGGGGGCGCGTCGGTCAGATACGCAGTATTTT | CASSFKGARRSDTQYF
few | TRBJ2-2 | TRBD1 | TRBV5-6 | TGTGCCAGCAGCTTGGAGTGGCAGGGGGATACCGGGGAGCTGTTTTTT | CASSLEWQGDTGELFF
- | TRBJ1-5 | - | TRBV27 | TGTGCCAGCAGAAGATTGGGAGGGGGTAATCAGCCCCAGCATTTT | CASRRLGGGNQPQHF
- | TRBJ1-3 | - | TRBV6-5 | TGTGCCAGCAGCCCCAGGGGCAAAGGAAACACCATATATTTT | CASSPRGKGNTIYF
- | TRBJ2-1 | - | TRBV19 | TGTGCCAGTAGTCGGCGGATCCACTCCTACAATGAGCAGTTCTTC | CASSRRIHSYNEQFF
- | TRBJ2-7 | - | TRBV27 | TGTGCCAGCAGCCTCAATCAGGGCAGTCCCTACGAGCAGTACTTC | CASSLNQGSPYEQYF
- | TRBJ2-6 | - | TRBV5-1 | TGCGCCAGCAGCAATCAGGGCTCTGGGGCCAACGTCCTGACTTTC | CASSNQGSGANVLTF
- | TRBJ1-1 | - | TRBV2 | TGTGCCAGCAGTGATCGGGGGGCTTTCTTT | CASSDRGAFF
- | TRBJ2-3 | - | TRBV3-1/TRBV3-2 | TGTGCCAGCAGATCCCTTGCAGGGGCAGATACGCAGTATTTT | CASRSLAGADTQYF
- | TRBJ1-5 | - | TRBV5-1 | TGCGCCAGCAGCTTGGGGTCAGGGAGCAATCAGCCCCAGCATTTT | CASSLGSGSNQPQHF